These T cell receptor beta chains were read from a single sample in a study of T cells expressing NK-cell markers. TCRdb processed the 5' RACE reads again and assigns one entry to each CDR3 protein, with no DNA. Recorded for this sample: approximately 22,000 distinct CDR3 sequences. Sequencing was performed on blood T cells: a sorted CD56 or NKG2C T cell subset, CD4+ or CD8+ T cells, or bulk PBMC T cells (not recorded which). Receptors originate from a man between 18 and 69 years old in good health. Both conserved end residues are part of each CDR3. The order of the fields is V gene, J gene, CDR3 protein.

>TRBV20-1|TRBJ2-3
CSASASYTDTQYF
>TRBV6-2/TRBV6-3|TRBJ1-1
CASNTGRSTEAFF
>TRBV3-1|TRBJ1-2
CASSSLGANRTSTYGYTF
>TRBV5-1|TRBJ2-3
CASRQSAVMSTDTQYF
>TRBV7-9|TRBJ2-2
CASSLSGENTGELFF
>TRBV5-4|TRBJ2-7
CASQGGTHEQYF
>TRBV7-8|TRBJ2-5
CASSSQERQETQYF
>TRBV6-1|TRBJ1-2
CASRRGQANYGYTF
>TRBV5-1|TRBJ1-2
CASSHQSGNTNYGYTF
>TRBV10-3|TRBJ2-1
CAISRQGAGNEQFF
>TRBV27|TRBJ2-4
CASSSRDQGNIQYF
>TRBV20-1|TRBJ2-1
CSARDGLAGDNEQFF
>TRBV7-9|TRBJ2-7
CASSGETATYEQYF
>TRBV6-4|TRBJ2-1
CASSDSSVNEQFF
>TRBV6-2/TRBV6-3|TRBJ2-2
CASSYSTGELFF